The 25 T cell receptor beta chains reported below all come from one sample, sequenced in a study of cytomegalovirus exposure and HLA in healthy donors. The PCR ran on 60 Vbeta and 13 Jbeta primers. Sequenced by immunoSEQ multiplex PCR; TCRdb stores in-frame clones only, minus some. The table lists roughly 98,000 clones, 62% of them singletons. Specimen: PBMCs. These TCRs come from a woman aged 30 to 39 in good health and CMV-seropositive.

The gene calls are TRBV5-1 and TRBJ2-1; 8 nucleotides agree with TRBD2. Germline CDR1 is SGHRS and CDR2 is YFSETQ. The V segment lost 4 bases and the J segment 6 bases; nucleotides outside the gene matches: 12. The CDR3 length is 16 residues. The CDR3 DNA sequence: TGCGCCAGCAGCACCCGAGCGGGGGCCCCCTTCAATGAGCAGTTCTTC. This codes for CASSTRAGAPFNEQFF.

The chain carries TRBV9 and TRBJ2-1, with 11 bases aligning to TRBD2. The CDR3 sequence is 18 residues long. CDR1 is SGDLS and CDR2 is YYNGEE in the germline V gene. Trimming took 0 bases from V and 1 from J; bases not matched to a gene: 6. The CDR3 region is CASSVVASGGPSYNEQFF. CDR3 DNA sequence: TGTGCCAGCAGCGTAGTGGCTAGCGGGGGGCCGTCCTACAATGAGCAGTTCTTC.

The V call is TRBV28, the J call TRBJ2-2, with a possible D match to TRBD2 (5 bases). The CDR3 is 15 residues long. Germline V gene sequence: CDR1 MDHEN, CDR2 SYDVKM. The germline V and J ends were trimmed by 7 bases and 5 bases, with 17 bases remaining between them. The CDR3 loop is CASNTPATGTGELFF. For the CDR3, the DNA is TGTGCCAGCAACACACCCGCGACGGGGACCGGGGAGCTGTTTTTT. Based on the CDR3 plus reference TRBV28 and TRBJ2-2, the full variable domain is DVKVTQSSRYLVKRTGEKVFLECVQDMDHENMFWYRQDPGLGLRLIYFSYDVKMKEKGDIPEGYSVSREKKERFSLILESASTNQTSMYLCASNTPATGTGELFFGEGSRLTVL.

This clone has more than one count but fewer than ten. The gene calls are TRBV6-5 and TRBJ2-6; no firm D call. Trimming took 7 bases from V and 2 from J, leaving 12 bases between them. The germline V gene has CDR1 MNHEY and CDR2 SVGAGI. The CDR3 runs 15 residues. The CDR3 sequence is CASTLTSPGANVLTF. CDR3 nucleotide sequence: TGTGCCAGCACCCTTACATCTCCTGGGGCCAACGTCCTGACTTTC.

The genes are TRBV11-2 and TRBJ2-1, with 7 bases that match TRBD1. The CDR3 is 13 residues long. V gave up 5 bases and J gave up 9 bases; unmatched junction bases: 7. The germline CDR1 and CDR2 sequences are SGHAT and FQNNGV. CDR3 amino acids: CASSLKTGFEQFF. CDR3 in DNA: TGTGCCAGCAGCCTCAAGACAGGGTTTGAGCAGTTCTTC.

The chain couples TRBV5-1 to TRBJ1-6, with 7 bases aligning to TRBD1. CDR3 size: 15 residues. Trimming removed 8 bases from V and 8 bases from J; junction bases left unmatched: 13. The V gene's germline CDR1 is SGHRS and CDR2 YFSETQ. CDR3: CASKEQGTSDSPLHF. CDR3 bases: TGCGCCAGTAAAGAACAGGGGACCTCTGATTCACCCCTCCACTTT.

The rearrangement links TRBV14 to TRBJ1-3; D uncertain. Germline loops: CDR1 SGHDN, CDR2 FVKESK. V was cut by 3 bases and J by 0 bases, with 9 bases left in between. The CDR3 sequence is 15 residues long. CDR3 sequence: CASSHWQVSGNTIYF. The DNA of the CDR3 is TGTGCCAGCAGCCATTGGCAAGTCTCTGGAAACACCATATATTTT.

The CDR3 loop reads CASRSGTANTGELFF. CDR3 DNA sequence: TGTGCCAGCAGGAGCGGGACGGCGAACACCGGGGAGCTGTTTTTT. The genes are TRBV13 and TRBJ2-2; 7 bases align to TRBD2. The V gene's germline CDR1 is PRHDT and CDR2 FYEKMQ (reference sequence). With V trimmed by 6 bases and J by 0 bases, 4 bases remained unmatched. The CDR3 length is 15 residues.

The sample holds a few counts of this clone. The chain recombines TRBV28 with TRBJ2-5; 8 bases fit TRBD2. From germline, CDR1 is MDHEN and CDR2 SYDVKM. V lost 6 bases and J lost 2; bases outside the gene matches: 11. This CDR3 has 16 amino acids. In DNA form, the CDR3 reads TGTGCCAGCAGCCCTCCGGGAGGGGGGGTACAAGAGACCCAGTACTTC. Protein: CASSPPGGGVQETQYF.

The rearrangement links TRBV5-1 to TRBJ2-5, with D possibly matching TRBD1 (6 bases). CDR3 length: 14 residues. The germline V gene encodes CDR1 SGHRS and CDR2 YFSETQ. Trimming left V 4 bases short and J 1 base short, with 11 bases between. Here the CDR3 DNA reads TGCGCCAGCAGCCAGGGACACCTCCAAGAGACCCAGTACTTC. It yields the protein CASSQGHLQETQYF.

The chain carries TRBV6-6 and TRBJ2-3; TRBD2 matches 13 bases. In germline, CDR1 is MNHNY, CDR2 SVGAGI (reference sequence). CDR3 length: 16 residues. The ends lost 6 bases at V and 1 base at J; junction bases unmatched: 4. The CDR3 region has the DNA TGTGCCAGCAGCCCGGGGACTAGCGGGGGCACAGATACGCAGTATTTT. Residues: CASSPGTSGGTDTQYF.

This sequence joins TRBV5-1 and TRBJ1-1, with D possibly matching TRBD1 (6 bases). Germline assignment: CDR1 SGHRS and CDR2 YFSETQ. Trimming left V 3 bases short and J 0 bases short, with 12 bases between. The CDR3 has 15 residues. The CDR3 DNA follows: TGCGCCAGCAGCTCGACAGGTCCCATGAACACTGAAGCTTTCTTT. Its translation: CASSSTGPMNTEAFF.

The rearrangement uses TRBV19 and TRBJ2-1; no clear D. V was trimmed by 9 bases and J by 10 bases, leaving 19 bases between them. This CDR3 comprises 13 residues. Germline CDR1 reads LNHDA; CDR2 reads SQIVND (reference sequence). This CDR3 reads CASNPDQAREQFF. CDR3 nucleotide sequence: TGTGCCAGCAATCCTGATCAGGCCCGCGAGCAGTTCTTC.

CDR3 nucleotides: TGTGCCAGCACGGACAGGGTACTAGAGACCCAGTACTTC. Its translation is CASTDRVLETQYF. V usage is TRBV27 and J usage is TRBJ2-5; 8 positions agree with TRBD1. This CDR3 region has 13 residues. Germline V lookup: CDR1 MNHEY, CDR2 SMNVEV (reference sequence). The ends lost 7 bases at V and 4 bases at J; junction bases unmatched: 5.

Only one count was recorded for this clone. The CDR3 DNA reads TGTGCCAGCAGTTCGATTTCTGAGAACTACGAGCAGTACTTC. This sequence encodes CASSSISENYEQYF. This chain connects TRBV6-6 to TRBJ2-5, with D unresolved. TRBJ2-7 matches the DNA end more closely, so the J call is doubtful. This CDR3 is built from 14 residues. Germline CDR1 and CDR2: MNHNY and SVGAGI (reference sequence).

This clone was found once. This chain links TRBV7-6 with TRBJ2-1, with D perhaps TRBD1 (6 bases). Germline V lookup: CDR1 SGHVS, CDR2 FNYEAQ. The CDR3 has 17 amino acids. Trimming cost V 0 bases and J 4 bases, with 16 bases left between them. The CDR3 here is CASSLAATGRTYNEQFF. The CDR3 DNA follows: TGTGCCAGCAGCTTAGCGGCGACAGGAAGGACTTACAATGAGCAGTTCTTC.

The V call is TRBV7-9, the J call TRBJ2-2, with D uncertain. There are 15 residues in the CDR3. V shed 3 bases and J shed 0 bases, with 8 bases lying between them. Germline CDR1 reads SEHNR; CDR2 reads FQNEAQ (reference sequence). The CDR3 region has the DNA TGTGCCAGCAGCTTCAGGTCCGCGAACACCGGGGAGCTGTTTTTT. Its translation: CASSFRSANTGELFF.

This clone was seen only a few times. Other DNA variants within this sample encode the same CDR3. The chain carries TRBV18 and TRBJ2-1, with 7 bases aligning to TRBD2. This CDR3 has 14 amino acids. Germline V lookup: CDR1 KGHSH, CDR2 LQKENI. The V and J ends lost 3 bases and 4 bases, in that order; junction bases with no gene match: 3. The chain's CDR3 is CASSPASGYNEQFF. CDR3 nucleotide sequence: TGTGCCAGCTCACCCGCTAGCGGATACAATGAGCAGTTCTTC.

This clone was seen more than once but under ten times. The chain combines TRBV30 with TRBJ1-2, with a weak D call TRBD1 (5 bases). Germline CDR1 and CDR2: GTSNPN and SVGIG (reference sequence). Trimming shortened V by 0 bases and J by 8 bases, and 13 bases separated the two germline ends. The CDR3 has 13 amino acids. The DNA of the CDR3 is TGTGCCTGGAGTGTACGGGGGAGCCAGGGCTACACCTTC. Protein sequence: CAWSVRGSQGYTF.

This clone came up a few times. The gene calls are TRBV30 and TRBJ1-1; TRBD1 aligns across 7 bases. The CDR3 loop spans 14 amino acids. The V gene's germline CDR1 is GTSNPN and CDR2 SVGIG (reference sequence). Losses at the gene ends were 1 base for V and 1 base for J; bases not matched to a gene: 3. The chain's CDR3 is CAWSGDSSNTEAFF. DNA for the CDR3: TGTGCCTGGAGTGGGGACAGCTCGAACACTGAAGCTTTCTTT.

In DNA form, the CDR3 reads TGTGCCAGTAGTATGGAAGGGGCGGGCAATCAGCCCCAGCATTTT. As protein: CASSMEGAGNQPQHF. The gene calls are TRBV19 and TRBJ1-5; a possible D gene is TRBD1 (5 bases). Germline CDR1 and CDR2: LNHDA and SQIVND (reference sequence). This CDR3 is built from 15 residues. V shed 3 bases and J shed 2 bases, with 11 bases lying between them.

This clone has just a few counts. The chain couples TRBV6-1 to TRBJ1-1; maybe TRBD1 (6 bases). CDR1 is MNHNS, CDR2 SASEGT, per germline. The CDR3 length is 11 residues. Deletions cut 8 bases from V and 5 bases from J, with 9 bases between. CDR3 DNA: TGTGCCAGCTTGAGGGGGACTGAAGCTTTCTTT. Translated, it gives CASLRGTEAFF.

J is TRBJ1-5 and V is TRBV27; D may be TRBD1 (6 bases). The CDR3 consists of 14 residues. CDR1 and CDR2 (germline): MNHEY, SMNVEV (reference sequence). V lost 5 bases to trimming and J lost 5 bases, with 13 bases between them. The CDR3 spells CASSEYRADQPQHF. CDR3 bases: TGTGCCAGCAGTGAATACAGGGCCGATCAGCCCCAGCATTTT.

The chain couples TRBV7-2 to TRBJ2-7; no clear D. This CDR3 region has 13 residues. Germline V gene lookup returns CDR1 SGHTA and CDR2 FQGNSA. Trimming shortened V by 4 bases and J by 0 bases, and 7 bases separated the two germline ends. As DNA, the CDR3 is TGTGCCAGCAGCTCGCCTATCTCCTACGAGCAGTACTTC. Protein sequence: CASSSPISYEQYF.

V gene TRBV19 combines with J gene TRBJ1-6; 11 bases align to TRBD1. Germline V lookup: CDR1 LNHDA, CDR2 SQIVND (reference sequence). The CDR3 contains 16 residues. The V and J ends lost 6 bases and 10 bases, in that order; junction bases with no gene match: 11. The CDR3: CASRGSGTGGNSPLHF. The DNA for the CDR3 is TGTGCCAGTAGGGGATCCGGGACAGGGGGAAACTCACCCCTCCACTTT.